A single sample gave rise to the 26 T cell receptor beta chains below, sequenced in a study of naive and memory T cell subsets. Study-level results: A few larger clonotypes appeared in naive repertoires, especially CD8, possibly memory cells re-expressing CD45RA.

Both TRBC1 and TRBC2 were covered by a beta constant-region primer of two equimolar oligonucleotides. The ligated cDNA underwent four PCR rounds using SP2 and nested alpha and beta constant-region primers. TCRdb ran MiXCR on the UMI-ligation and nested PCR reads and lists one entry per CDR3 protein. The sample contains about 160,000 distinct CDR3 sequences, approximately 22% of which appear only once. What these receptors recognize is not known. The sequencing sample was made of naive CD4+ T cells from blood. These receptors originate from a human donor in good health.

This clonotype was observed many times. The chain employs TRBV29-1 and TRBJ1-4; D might be TRBD1 (5 bases). CDR1 SQVTM and CDR2 ANQGSEA come from the germline V gene. CDR3 size: 12 residues. V gave up 8 bases and J gave up 3 bases, with 10 bases separating them. The CDR3 DNA reads as TGCAGCTGTTGGGGGGCTAATGAAAAACTGTTTTTT. The encoded protein is CSCWGANEKLFF. Drawing the rest from reference TRBV29-1 and TRBJ1-4, the complete variable domain is SAVISQKPSRDICQRGTSLTIQCQVDSQVTMMFWYRQQPGQSLTLIATANQGSEATYESGFVIDKFPISRPNLTFSTLTVSNMSPEDSSIYLCSCWGANEKLFFGSGTQLSVL.

The V call is TRBV12-3 or TRBV12-4, the J call TRBJ2-7, with no clear D. CDR3 length: 13 residues. Trimming cost V 0 bases and J 3 bases, with 6 bases left between them. The DNA for the CDR3 is TGTGCCAGCAGTTTAGCGGCAGTCTACGAGCAGTACTTC. It specifies CASSLAAVYEQYF.

The CDR3 bases are TGTGCCAGCAGTTTATCACCCGGGCTCGAGCAGTACTTC. It yields the protein CASSLSPGLEQYF. V gene TRBV27 combines with J gene TRBJ2-7; D is ambiguous. Germline V gene sequence: CDR1 MNHEY, CDR2 SMNVEV (reference sequence). Trimming left V 0 bases short and J 6 bases short, with 9 bases between. This CDR3 comprises 13 residues.

At least ten counts were recorded for this clonotype. The rearrangement uses TRBV20-1 and TRBJ2-3; 8 nucleotides agree with TRBD2. Germline CDR1 reads DFQATT; CDR2 reads SNEGSKA (reference sequence). V shed 6 bases, J shed 2 bases, and the junction held 10 bases outside the gene matches. The length of the CDR3 is 15 residues. The CDR3, as DNA: TGCAGTGCCACAAGCACTAGCGGTAACACAGATACGCAGTATTTT. This encodes CSATSTSGNTDTQYF.

This clonotype was seen ten or more times. V gene TRBV5-1 combines with J gene TRBJ2-1, with 11 bases fitting TRBD2. Germline V gives CDR1 SGHRS, CDR2 YFSETQ. The CDR3 consists of 17 residues. V lost 2 bases to trimming and J lost 1 base; unmatched junction nucleotides: 5. The chain's CDR3 is CASSLRLAGLSYNEQFF. The CDR3, as DNA: TGCGCCAGCAGCTTACGACTAGCGGGGCTGTCCTACAATGAGCAGTTCTTC.

The chain couples TRBV20-1 to TRBJ2-1; no firm D call. This CDR3 spans 16 amino acids. The V end lost 0 bases, the J end lost 4 bases, and 16 bases lay between the germline ends. Germline assignment: CDR1 DFQATT and CDR2 SNEGSKA (reference sequence). The CDR3 bases are TGCAGTGCTAGAGATGACCCACGGCCTGGGTACAATGAGCAGTTCTTC. Amino acid sequence: CSARDDPRPGYNEQFF.

This clonotype turned up a few times. This rearrangement joins TRBV5-1 to TRBJ2-2, with TRBD2 as a possible D gene (7 bases). The CDR3 consists of 15 residues. Per the germline V gene, CDR1 is SGHRS and CDR2 is YFSETQ. V lost 8 bases to trimming and J lost 5 bases, with 19 bases between them. The CDR3 DNA reads TGCGCCAGTACTCGGCGGGGGCAGGTAACCGGGGAGCTGTTTTTT. This translates into CASTRRGQVTGELFF.

The rearrangement joins TRBV4-3 to TRBJ2-1, with D perhaps matching TRBD2 (5 bases). Trimming left V 0 bases short and J 5 bases short, with 14 bases between. The CDR3 is made up of 16 amino acids. Germline assignment: CDR1 LGHNA and CDR2 YSLEER. DNA of the CDR3: TGCGCCAGCAGCCAAGATCGGAGCGGACTCCACAATGAGCAGTTCTTC. Encoded protein: CASSQDRSGLHNEQFF.

This clonotype has only a few counts. The chain combines TRBV5-1 with TRBJ2-1, with D possibly matching TRBD2 (6 bases). The germline CDR1 and CDR2 sequences are SGHRS and YFSETQ. The germline V and J ends were trimmed by 1 base and 4 bases, with 12 bases remaining between them. This CDR3 has 15 amino acids. Written as DNA, the CDR3 is TGCGCCAGCAGCTTGTCGGGGGAGCCTTACAATGAGCAGTTCTTC. It specifies CASSLSGEPYNEQFF.

Here the CDR3 reads CASSFGRANTEAFF. In DNA form, the CDR3 reads TGTGCCAGCAGTTTCGGCAGAGCGAACACTGAAGCTTTCTTT. V gene TRBV6-5 combines with J gene TRBJ1-1; D gene unclear. Germline CDR1 and CDR2: MNHEY and SVGAGI. The V end lost 4 bases, the J end lost 1 base, and 10 bases lay between the germline ends. The CDR3 covers 14 residues.

V usage is TRBV7-2 and J usage is TRBJ2-4, with D perhaps TRBD1 or TRBD2 (6 bases each). The CDR3 totals 15 residues. CDR1 and CDR2 (germline): SGHTA, FQGNSA. Trimming pared 5 bases from V and 1 base from J, leaving 12 bases between. The CDR3 sequence is CASSLGGRAKNIQYF. The CDR3 DNA sequence: TGTGCCAGCAGCCTAGGGGGGAGGGCCAAAAACATTCAGTACTTC.

A few counts support this clonotype. The chain couples TRBV29-1 to TRBJ2-5, with TRBD1 matching 11 bases. Germline values: CDR1 SQVTM, CDR2 ANQGSEA. This CDR3 contains 14 residues. The J segment lost 4 bases and the V segment lost 2 bases, leaving 3 bases of the junction unmatched. CDR3 sequence (DNA): TGCAGCGTTGAACGGACAGGGGGCGTAGAGACCCAGTACTTC. Its translation: CSVERTGGVETQYF.

DNA of the CDR3: TGTGCCAGCAGCCAAGTTTCGGGGGGCAACGGCTACACCTTC. Encoded protein: CASSQVSGGNGYTF. The J gene is TRBJ1-2, the V gene TRBV4-2, with D possibly being TRBD1 (6 bases). Germline V CDR1 and CDR2: LGHNA, YNFKEQ. Trimming took off 1 base at V and 8 bases at J, with 14 bases between the two ends. There are 14 residues in the CDR3.

The chain uses TRBV7-9 and TRBJ2-5, with a tentative D call TRBD1 (5 bases). This CDR3 is built from 13 residues. Germline lookup yields CDR1 SEHNR and CDR2 FQNEAQ (reference sequence). V lost 1 base and J 3 bases, leaving 6 bases between the germline ends. This chain's CDR3 is CASSLEGEETQYF. Here the CDR3 DNA reads TGTGCCAGCAGCTTAGAAGGGGAAGAGACCCAGTACTTC.

This chain links TRBV20-1 with TRBJ2-5; 8 nucleotides match TRBD1. With 2 bases clipped from V and 7 bases from J, the junction kept 9 bases outside the gene matches. The CDR3 extends over 14 amino acids. Germline V gene data show CDR1 as DFQATT and CDR2 as SNEGSKA (reference sequence). CDR3 loop: CSARPLTGERTQYF. For the CDR3, the DNA is TGCAGTGCTAGACCCTTGACAGGGGAGCGGACCCAGTACTTC.

This clonotype showed up just a few times. The CDR3 nucleotides are TGTGCCAGCTCACCGTTGACAGGGGTGAACACTGAAGCTTTCTTT. It is translated as CASSPLTGVNTEAFF. The chain carries TRBV18 and TRBJ1-1, with 8 bases fitting TRBD1. After removal of 3 bases from V and 0 bases from J, the junction contained 3 bases not matched to a gene. The V gene's germline CDR1 is KGHSH and CDR2 LQKENI. This CDR3 is built from 15 residues.

This clonotype was seen only once. The V and J genes are TRBV27 and TRBJ2-5, with a tentative D call TRBD1 (5 bases). This CDR3 comprises 13 residues. With 9 bases removed from V and 3 bases from J, the gap between germline ends came to 14 bases. Germline V gene sequence: CDR1 MNHEY, CDR2 SMNVEV (reference sequence). CDR3 sequence reads: CASSGQKKETQYF. The CDR3, as DNA: TGTGCCAGTTCAGGGCAGAAAAAAGAGACCCAGTACTTC.

The chain recombines TRBV20-1 with TRBJ1-6, with a weak D call TRBD1 (6 bases). The CDR3 is 14 residues long. CDR1 is DFQATT and CDR2 is SNEGSKA in the germline V gene (reference sequence). V shed 5 bases and J shed 6 bases, with 14 bases lying between them. Written as DNA, the CDR3 is TGCAGTGCTCCCAGGGGAATTCCTAATTCACCCCTCCACTTT. Translation gives CSAPRGIPNSPLHF.

In this sample, this clonotype turned up a few times. The genes are TRBV5-1 and TRBJ2-1; no firm D call. The CDR3 is made up of 14 amino acids. V lost 0 bases, J lost 2 bases, and 6 bases lay in between. Germline V CDR1 and CDR2: SGHRS, YFSETQ. CDR3 bases: TGCGCCAGCAGCTTGGAAACAGCCTACAATGAGCAGTTCTTC. Translating it yields CASSLETAYNEQFF.

In its sample, this clonotype was seen a few times. This chain uses TRBV23-1 with TRBJ2-1; TRBD2 is a possible D gene (6 bases). TRBV23-1 is annotated as an ORF whose role is uncertain. Trimming cost V 2 bases and J 4 bases, with 12 bases left between them. The CDR3 has 15 amino acids. This CDR3 is CASSQTAGLYNEQFF. Here the CDR3 DNA reads TGCGCCAGCAGTCAAACGGCGGGGCTGTACAATGAGCAGTTCTTC.

This clonotype was picked up a small number of times. This sequence joins TRBV7-8 and TRBJ2-7; no clear D. Germline CDR1 reads SGHVS; CDR2 reads FQNEAQ. CDR3 length equals 15 residues. V lost 1 base to trimming and J lost 2 bases, with 12 bases between them. The CDR3 sequence is CASSLESSPAYEQYF. CDR3 DNA: TGTGCCAGCAGCTTAGAGTCGAGCCCAGCCTACGAGCAGTACTTC.

V usage is TRBV6-8 and J usage is TRBJ2-1, with a possible D match to TRBD2 (6 bases). The length of the CDR3 is 13 residues. The V end lost 6 bases, the J end lost 15 bases, and 21 bases lay between the germline ends. Germline V gene sequence: CDR1 MNHGY, CDR2 SAAAGT. In DNA, the CDR3 is TGTGCCAGCAGCCAAGGCGGGACCACACGACTGTTCTTC. Encoded protein: CASSQGGTTRLFF.

This clonotype occurred a few times. CDR3 sequence reads: CAWVPGTGGNGYTF. In DNA form, the CDR3 reads TGTGCCTGGGTTCCCGGGACAGGGGGGAACGGCTACACCTTC. The chain employs TRBV30 and TRBJ1-2, with 11 bases lining up with TRBD1. The J segment lost 8 bases and the V segment lost 5 bases, leaving 10 bases of the junction unmatched. Germline assignment: CDR1 GTSNPN and CDR2 SVGIG (reference sequence). The length of the CDR3 is 14 residues.

The gene calls are TRBV12-3 or TRBV12-4 and TRBJ1-5; the D gene is possibly TRBD1 (6 bases). Trimming pared 3 bases from V and 4 bases from J, leaving 10 bases between. The CDR3 contains 14 residues. CDR3: CASSFSGENQPQHF. CDR3 coding DNA: TGTGCCAGCAGTTTTTCAGGGGAAAATCAGCCCCAGCATTTT.

The chain employs TRBV5-1 and TRBJ2-3, with D possibly TRBD2 on 5 matching bases. The germline V gene encodes CDR1 SGHRS and CDR2 YFSETQ. This CDR3 has 15 amino acids. Trimming took 4 bases from V and 2 from J, leaving 14 bases between them. Written as DNA, the CDR3 is TGCGCCAGCAGCGAGGGCCTGGGATACACAGATACGCAGTATTTT. It specifies CASSEGLGYTDTQYF.

CDR3 sequence: CSASNRQRTDTQYF. The CDR3 coding sequence is TGCAGTGCTAGTAACAGGCAGAGGACAGATACGCAGTATTTT. The chain combines TRBV20-1 with TRBJ2-3; D might be TRBD1 (5 bases). The CDR3 runs to 14 residues. Germline-derived CDR1 and CDR2 are DFQATT and SNEGSKA (reference sequence). With 3 bases removed from V and 3 bases from J, the gap between germline ends came to 13 bases.